This T cell receptor (beta chain) was recovered during a study of blood T cells in healthy people across ages. Through a sample-barcoded 5' primer and a J-beta primer mix, a second PCR was run for 7 to 11 cycles. MiXCR, applied by TCRdb to the 5' RACE reads, yields one record per CDR3 protein. The table records 1.5 million to 2 million distinct CDR3 sequences, just under 50% of them present only once. V lost 6 bases and J 1 base, leaving 18 bases between the germline ends. In germline, CDR1 is DFQATT, CDR2 SNEGSKA (reference sequence). This CDR3 is built from 15 residues. The J gene is TRBJ1-2, the V gene TRBV20-1; a weak D match, TRBD1 (6 bases). The TCR originated in a woman aged 40 to 49 in good health. Sequenced: blood. The CDR3 DNA sequence: TGCAGTGCCCAAAGCGGGGGCAACCTTAACTATGGCTACACCTTC. Amino acids: CSAQSGGNLNYGYTF.